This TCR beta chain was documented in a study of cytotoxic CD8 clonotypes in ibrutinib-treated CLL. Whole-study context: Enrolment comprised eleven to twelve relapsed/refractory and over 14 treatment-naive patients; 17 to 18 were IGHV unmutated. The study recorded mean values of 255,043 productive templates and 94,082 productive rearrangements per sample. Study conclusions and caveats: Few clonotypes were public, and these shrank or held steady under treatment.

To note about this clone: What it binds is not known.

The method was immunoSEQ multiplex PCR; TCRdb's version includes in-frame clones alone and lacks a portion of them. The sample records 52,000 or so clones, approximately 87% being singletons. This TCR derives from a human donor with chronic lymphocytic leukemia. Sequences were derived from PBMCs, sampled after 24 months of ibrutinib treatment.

This CDR3 is CASSLDTQQVHGYTF. The DNA for the CDR3 is TGTGCCAGCAGCTTAGACACCCAGCAGGTGCATGGCTACACCTTC. The V call is TRBV7-6, the J call TRBJ1-2; no definite D call. Germline-derived CDR1 and CDR2 are SGHVS and FNYEAQ. The CDR3 spans 15 residues. V lost 1 base and J 6 bases, leaving 15 bases between the germline ends.